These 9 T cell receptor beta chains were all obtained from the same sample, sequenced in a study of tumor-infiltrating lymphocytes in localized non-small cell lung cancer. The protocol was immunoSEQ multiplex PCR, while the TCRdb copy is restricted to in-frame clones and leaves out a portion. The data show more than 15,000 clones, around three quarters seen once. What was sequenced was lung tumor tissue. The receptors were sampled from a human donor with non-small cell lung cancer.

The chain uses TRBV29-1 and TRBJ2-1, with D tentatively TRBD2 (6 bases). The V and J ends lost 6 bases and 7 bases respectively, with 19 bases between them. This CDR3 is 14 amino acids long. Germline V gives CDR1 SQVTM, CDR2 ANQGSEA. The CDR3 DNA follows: TGCAGCGTCGTCAGACTAGATCTCGGGAATGAGCAGTTCTTC. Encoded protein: CSVVRLDLGNEQFF.

In DNA form, the CDR3 reads TGCGCCAGCAGCCATTCCCCGGGCGTCGGGGAGCTGTTTTTT. Encoded protein: CASSHSPGVGELFF. The chain combines TRBV4-1 with TRBJ2-2; D remains unclear. The germline gives CDR1 MGHRA, CDR2 YSYEKL. Between the trimmed V and J ends, which lost 3 bases and 7 bases, there was a span of 12 bases. This CDR3 is built from 14 residues.

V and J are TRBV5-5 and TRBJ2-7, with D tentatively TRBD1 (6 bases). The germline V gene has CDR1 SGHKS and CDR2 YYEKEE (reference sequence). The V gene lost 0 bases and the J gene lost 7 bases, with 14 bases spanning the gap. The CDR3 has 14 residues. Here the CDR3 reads CASSLASGVVEQYF. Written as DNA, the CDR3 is TGTGCCAGCAGCTTGGCCTCAGGGGTTGTTGAGCAGTACTTC. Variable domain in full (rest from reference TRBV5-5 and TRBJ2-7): DAGVTQSPTHLIKTRGQQVTLRCSPISGHKSVSWYQQVLGQGPQFIFQYYEKEERGRGNFPDRFSARQFPNYSSELNVNALLLGDSALYLCASSLASGVVEQYFGPGTRLTVT.

The CDR3 bases are TGCAGCCATCATAGCGGGAGGGCCACAGATACGCAGTATTTT. Amino acids: CSHHSGRATDTQYF. The chain has TRBV29-1 and TRBJ2-3; 11 bases are a match to TRBD2. The CDR3 contains 14 residues. CDR1 and CDR2 from the germline V gene are SQVTM and ANQGSEA. J was trimmed by 2 bases and V by 8 bases; bases with no gene match: 6.

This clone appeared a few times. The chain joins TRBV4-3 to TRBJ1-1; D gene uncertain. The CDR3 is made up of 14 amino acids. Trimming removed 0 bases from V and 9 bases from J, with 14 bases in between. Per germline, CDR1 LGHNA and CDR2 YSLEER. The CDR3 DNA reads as TGCGCCAGCAGCCAAGAGTTGTTGGTAGTTCAAGCTTTCTTT. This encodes CASSQELLVVQAFF.

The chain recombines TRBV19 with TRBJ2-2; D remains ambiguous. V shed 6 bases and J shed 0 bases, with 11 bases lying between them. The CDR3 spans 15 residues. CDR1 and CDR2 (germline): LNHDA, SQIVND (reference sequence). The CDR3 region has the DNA TGTGCCAGTAGCAAGGTCCAGACGAACACCGGGGAGCTGTTTTTT. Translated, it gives CASSKVQTNTGELFF.

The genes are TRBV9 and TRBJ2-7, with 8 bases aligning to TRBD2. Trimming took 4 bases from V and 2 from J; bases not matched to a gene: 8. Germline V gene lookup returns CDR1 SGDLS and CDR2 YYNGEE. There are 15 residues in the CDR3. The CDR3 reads CASSRGGSSTYEQYF. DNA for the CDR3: TGTGCCAGCAGCCGGGGGGGTAGCAGCACCTACGAGCAGTACTTC.

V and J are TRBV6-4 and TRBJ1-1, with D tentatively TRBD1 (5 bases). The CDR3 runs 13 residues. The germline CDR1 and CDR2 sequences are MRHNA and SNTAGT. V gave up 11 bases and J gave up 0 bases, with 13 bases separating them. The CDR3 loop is CAGGRPVNTEAFF. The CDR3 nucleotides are TGTGCCGGGGGAAGACCCGTGAACACTGAAGCTTTCTTT.

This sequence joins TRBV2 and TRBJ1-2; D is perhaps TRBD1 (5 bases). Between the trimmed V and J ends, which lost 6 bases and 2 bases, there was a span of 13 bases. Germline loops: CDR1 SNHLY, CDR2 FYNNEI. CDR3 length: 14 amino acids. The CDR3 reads CASRPGTVNYGYTF. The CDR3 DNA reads TGTGCCAGCAGACCTGGGACCGTCAACTATGGCTACACCTTC.